This TCR beta chain appears in the sequencing data of a study of blood T cell repertoires in COVID-19. Study-level background: Sites across the United States, Italy and Spain contributed samples from acute and convalescent COVID-19.

Method: immunoSEQ multiplex PCR; TCRdb's copy keeps in-frame clones and lacks some. This sample has 320,000 or so clones, with approximately 88% found just once. This CDR3 comprises 15 residues. Germline values: CDR1 LNHDA, CDR2 SQIVND (reference sequence). V lost 3 bases and J lost 7; bases outside the gene matches: 7. This rearrangement joins TRBV19 to TRBJ1-4; 8 bases match TRBD1. Sequencing was done on a sample of PBMCs or T cells enriched from blood (not recorded which). This TCR came from a man aged 25 to 45 who had recovered from COVID-19. CDR3 sequence reads: CASSIDRGRGEKLFF. The CDR3, as DNA: TGTGCCAGTAGTATCGACAGGGGAAGGGGTGAAAAACTGTTTTTT.